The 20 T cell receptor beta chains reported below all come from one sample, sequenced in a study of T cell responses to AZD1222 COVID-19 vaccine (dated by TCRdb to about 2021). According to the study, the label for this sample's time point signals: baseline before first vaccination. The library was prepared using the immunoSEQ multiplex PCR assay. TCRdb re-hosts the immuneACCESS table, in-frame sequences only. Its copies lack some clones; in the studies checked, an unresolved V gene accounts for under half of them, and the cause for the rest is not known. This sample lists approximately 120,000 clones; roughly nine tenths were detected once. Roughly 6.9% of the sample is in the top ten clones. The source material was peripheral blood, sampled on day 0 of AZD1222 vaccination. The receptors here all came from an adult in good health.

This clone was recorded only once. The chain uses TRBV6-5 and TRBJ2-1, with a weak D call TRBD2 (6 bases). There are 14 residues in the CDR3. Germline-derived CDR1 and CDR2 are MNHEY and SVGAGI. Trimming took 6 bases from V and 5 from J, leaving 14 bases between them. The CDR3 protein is CASRPGLYHNEQFF. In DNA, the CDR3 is TGTGCCAGCAGACCCGGACTATACCACAATGAGCAGTTCTTC.

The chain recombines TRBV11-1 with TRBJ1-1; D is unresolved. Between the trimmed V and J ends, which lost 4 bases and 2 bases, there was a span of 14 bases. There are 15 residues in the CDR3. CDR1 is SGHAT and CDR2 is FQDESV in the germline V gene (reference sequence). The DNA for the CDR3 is TGTGCCAGCAGCTCAGAGCCTAGTACTAACACTGAAGCTTTCTTT. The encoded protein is CASSSEPSTNTEAFF.

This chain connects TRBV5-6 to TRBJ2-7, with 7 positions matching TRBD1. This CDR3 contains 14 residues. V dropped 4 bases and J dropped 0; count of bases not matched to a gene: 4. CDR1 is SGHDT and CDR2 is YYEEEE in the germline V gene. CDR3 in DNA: TGTGCCAGCAGCGTCCGGGACAGCTCCTACGAGCAGTACTTC. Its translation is CASSVRDSSYEQYF.

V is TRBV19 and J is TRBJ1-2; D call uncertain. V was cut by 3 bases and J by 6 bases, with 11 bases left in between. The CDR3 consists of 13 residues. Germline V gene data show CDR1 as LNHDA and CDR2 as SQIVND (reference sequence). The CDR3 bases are TGTGCCAGTAGTATTACGACGAGGGATGGCTACACCTTC. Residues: CASSITTRDGYTF.

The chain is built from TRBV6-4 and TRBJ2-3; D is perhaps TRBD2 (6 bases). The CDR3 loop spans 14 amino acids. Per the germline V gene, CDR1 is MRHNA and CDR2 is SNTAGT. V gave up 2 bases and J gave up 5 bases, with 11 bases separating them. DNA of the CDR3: TGTGCCAGCAGTGACATCGGGCGGGGAGATACGCAGTATTTT. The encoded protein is CASSDIGRGDTQYF.

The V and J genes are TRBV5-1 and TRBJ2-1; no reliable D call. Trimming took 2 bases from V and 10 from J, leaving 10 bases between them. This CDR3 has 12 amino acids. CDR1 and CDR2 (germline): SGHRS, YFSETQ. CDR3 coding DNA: TGCGCCAGCAGCTTCGACGGTCGGGAGCAGTTCTTC. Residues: CASSFDGREQFF.

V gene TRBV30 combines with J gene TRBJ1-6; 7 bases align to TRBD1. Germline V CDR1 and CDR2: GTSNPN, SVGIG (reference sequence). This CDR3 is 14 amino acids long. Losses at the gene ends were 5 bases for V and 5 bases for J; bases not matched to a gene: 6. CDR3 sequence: CAWSRDSNNSPLHF. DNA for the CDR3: TGTGCCTGGTCGCGGGACAGTAATAATTCACCCCTCCACTTT.

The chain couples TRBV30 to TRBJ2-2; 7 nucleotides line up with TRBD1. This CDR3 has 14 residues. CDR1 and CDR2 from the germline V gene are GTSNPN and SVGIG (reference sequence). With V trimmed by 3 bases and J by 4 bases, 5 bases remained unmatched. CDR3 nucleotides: TGTGCCTGGAGGGGGGACAGCTTCACCGGGGAGCTGTTTTTT. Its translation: CAWRGDSFTGELFF. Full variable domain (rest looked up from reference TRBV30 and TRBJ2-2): SQTIHQWPATLVQPVGSPLSLECTVEGTSNPNLYWYRQAAGRGLQLLFYSVGIGQISSEVPQNLSASRPQDRQFILSSKKLLLSDSGFYLCAWRGDSFTGELFFGEGSRLTVL.

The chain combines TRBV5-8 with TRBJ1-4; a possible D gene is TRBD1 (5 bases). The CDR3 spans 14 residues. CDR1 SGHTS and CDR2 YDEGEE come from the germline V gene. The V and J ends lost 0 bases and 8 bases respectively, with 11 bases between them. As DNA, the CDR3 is TGTGCCAGCAGCTTGGATTTCGGGGCCGAAAAACTGTTTTTT. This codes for CASSLDFGAEKLFF.

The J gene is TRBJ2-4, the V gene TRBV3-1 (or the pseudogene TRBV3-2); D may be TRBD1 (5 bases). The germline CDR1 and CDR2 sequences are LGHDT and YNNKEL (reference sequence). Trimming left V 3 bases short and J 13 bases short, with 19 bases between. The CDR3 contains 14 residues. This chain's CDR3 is CASSHRTGIFLQYF. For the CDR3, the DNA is TGTGCCAGCAGCCATCGCACAGGAATATTCCTACAGTACTTC.

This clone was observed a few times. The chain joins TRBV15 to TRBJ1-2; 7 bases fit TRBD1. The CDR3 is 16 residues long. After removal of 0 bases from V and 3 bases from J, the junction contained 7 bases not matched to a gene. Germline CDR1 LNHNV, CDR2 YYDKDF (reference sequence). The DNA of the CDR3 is TGTGCCACCAGCAGAGAGCCCCCCGGGACAGACTATGGCTACACCTTC. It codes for CATSREPPGTDYGYTF. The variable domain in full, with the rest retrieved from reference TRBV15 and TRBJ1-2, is DAMVIQNPRYQVTQFGKPVTLSCSQTLNHNVMYWYQQKSSQAPKLLFHYYDKDFNNEADTPDNFQSRRPNTSFCFLDIRSPGLGDTAMYLCATSREPPGTDYGYTFGSGTRLTVV.

In nucleotides, the CDR3 is TGTGCCAGCAGTGCCCCCGGGGTTGTGGGGGAAAAACTGTTTTTT. This gives the protein CASSAPGVVGEKLFF. The chain couples TRBV28 to TRBJ1-4, with unresolved D. Germline loops: CDR1 MDHEN, CDR2 SYDVKM. Trimming pared 5 bases from V and 8 bases from J, leaving 18 bases between. The CDR3 loop spans 15 amino acids. The whole variable domain, remainder taken from reference TRBV28 and TRBJ1-4, is DVKVTQSSRYLVKRTGEKVFLECVQDMDHENMFWYRQDPGLGLRLIYFSYDVKMKEKGDIPEGYSVSREKKERFSLILESASTNQTSMYLCASSAPGVVGEKLFFGSGTQLSVL.

CDR3 in amino acids: CASSLKPGQGSYEQYF. CDR3 in DNA: TGCGCCAGCAGCTTGAAGCCGGGACAGGGGTCCTACGAGCAGTACTTC. The chain uses TRBV5-1 and TRBJ2-7, with 10 bases aligning to TRBD1. Germline values: CDR1 SGHRS, CDR2 YFSETQ. This CDR3 spans 16 amino acids. With V trimmed by 1 base and J by 1 base, 5 bases remained unmatched.

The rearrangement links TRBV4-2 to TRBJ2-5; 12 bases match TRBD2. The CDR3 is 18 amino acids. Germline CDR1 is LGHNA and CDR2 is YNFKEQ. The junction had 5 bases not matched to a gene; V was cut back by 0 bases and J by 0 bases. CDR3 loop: CASSQDGLAGPYQETQYF. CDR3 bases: TGTGCCAGCAGCCAAGATGGACTAGCGGGGCCGTACCAAGAGACCCAGTACTTC.

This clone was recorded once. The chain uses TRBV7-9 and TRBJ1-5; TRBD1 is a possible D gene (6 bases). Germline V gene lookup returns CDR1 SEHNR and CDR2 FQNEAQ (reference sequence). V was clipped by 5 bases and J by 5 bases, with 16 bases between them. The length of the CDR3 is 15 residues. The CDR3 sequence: CASSPIESGDQPQHF. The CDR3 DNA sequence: TGTGCCAGCAGCCCCATTGAGTCAGGGGATCAGCCCCAGCATTTT. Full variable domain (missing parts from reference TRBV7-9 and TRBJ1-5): DTGVSQNPRHKITKRGQNVTFRCDPISEHNRLYWYRQTLGQGPEFLTYFQNEAQLEKSRLLSDRFSAERPKGSFSTLEIQRTEQGDSAMYLCASSPIESGDQPQHFGDGTRLSIL.

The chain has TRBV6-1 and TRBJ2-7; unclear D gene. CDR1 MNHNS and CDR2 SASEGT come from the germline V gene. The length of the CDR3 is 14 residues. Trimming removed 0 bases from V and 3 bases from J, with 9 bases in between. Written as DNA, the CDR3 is TGTGCCAGCAGTGAAGCGGACGGATACTACGAGCAGTACTTC. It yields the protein CASSEADGYYEQYF.

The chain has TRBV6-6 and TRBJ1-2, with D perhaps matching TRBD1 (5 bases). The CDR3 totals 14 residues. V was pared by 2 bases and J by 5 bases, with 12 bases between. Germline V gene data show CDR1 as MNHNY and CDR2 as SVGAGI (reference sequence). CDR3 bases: TGTGCCAGCAGTTACGGCAGGGTCGTGTATGGCTACACCTTC. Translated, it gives CASSYGRVVYGYTF.

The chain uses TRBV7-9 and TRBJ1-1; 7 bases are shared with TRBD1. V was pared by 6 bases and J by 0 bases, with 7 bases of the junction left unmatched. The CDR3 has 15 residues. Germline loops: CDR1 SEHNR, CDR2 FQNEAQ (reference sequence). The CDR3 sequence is CASRTFDRVNTEAFF. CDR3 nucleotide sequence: TGTGCCAGCAGGACCTTCGACAGGGTGAACACTGAAGCTTTCTTT.

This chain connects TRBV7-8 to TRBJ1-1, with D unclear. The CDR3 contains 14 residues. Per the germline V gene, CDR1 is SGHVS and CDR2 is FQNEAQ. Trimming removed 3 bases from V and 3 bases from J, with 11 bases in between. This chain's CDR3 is CASSFRSGDTEAFF. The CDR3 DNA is TGTGCCAGCAGCTTTAGGTCGGGAGACACTGAAGCTTTCTTT. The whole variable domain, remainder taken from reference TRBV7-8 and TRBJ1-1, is GAGVSQSPRYKVAKRGQDVALRCDPISGHVSLFWYQQALGQGPEFLTYFQNEAQLDKSGLPSDRFFAERPEGSVSTLKIQRTQQEDSAVYLCASSFRSGDTEAFFGQGTRLTVV.

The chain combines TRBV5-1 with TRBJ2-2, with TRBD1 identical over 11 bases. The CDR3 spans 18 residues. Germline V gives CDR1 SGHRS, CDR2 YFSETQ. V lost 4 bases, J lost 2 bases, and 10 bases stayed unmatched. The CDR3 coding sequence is TGCGCCAGCAGCCCCAGGGGGACAGGGGGTGTTAACACCGGGGAGCTGTTTTTT. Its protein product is CASSPRGTGGVNTGELFF.